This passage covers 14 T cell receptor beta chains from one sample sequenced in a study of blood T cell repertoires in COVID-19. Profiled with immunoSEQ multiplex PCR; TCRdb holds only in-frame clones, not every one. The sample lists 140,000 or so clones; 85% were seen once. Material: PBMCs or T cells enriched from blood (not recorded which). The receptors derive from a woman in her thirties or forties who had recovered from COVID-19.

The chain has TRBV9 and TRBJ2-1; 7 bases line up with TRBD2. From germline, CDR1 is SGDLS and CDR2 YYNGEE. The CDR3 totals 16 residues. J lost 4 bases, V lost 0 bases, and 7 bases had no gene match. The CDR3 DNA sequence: TGTGCCAGCAGCGTAGCCCCAGCGGGGACGTACAATGAGCAGTTCTTC. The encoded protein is CASSVAPAGTYNEQFF.

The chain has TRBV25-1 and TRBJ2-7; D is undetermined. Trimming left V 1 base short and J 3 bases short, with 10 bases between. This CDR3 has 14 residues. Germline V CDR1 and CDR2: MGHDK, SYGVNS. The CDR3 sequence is CASSESPQFYEQYF. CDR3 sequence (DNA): TGTGCCAGCAGTGAATCCCCCCAGTTCTACGAGCAGTACTTC.

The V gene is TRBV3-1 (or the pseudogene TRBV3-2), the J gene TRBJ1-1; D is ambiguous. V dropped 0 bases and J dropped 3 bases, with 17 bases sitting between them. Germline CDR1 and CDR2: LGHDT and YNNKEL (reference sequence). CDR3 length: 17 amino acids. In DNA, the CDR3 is TGTGCCAGCAGCCAAGATGCGTTCCGGGGTTTGTACACTGAAGCTTTCTTT. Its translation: CASSQDAFRGLYTEAFF.

For the CDR3, the DNA is TGTGCCAGCAGCTCCCGGACAGGAGGGGGCATTCAGTACTTC. It is translated as CASSSRTGGGIQYF. The chain is built from TRBV13 and TRBJ2-4, with D perhaps matching TRBD1 (7 bases). The CDR3 totals 14 residues. The germline V gene encodes CDR1 PRHDT and CDR2 FYEKMQ (reference sequence). V was shortened by 4 bases and J by 9 bases, with 16 bases between the two germline ends.

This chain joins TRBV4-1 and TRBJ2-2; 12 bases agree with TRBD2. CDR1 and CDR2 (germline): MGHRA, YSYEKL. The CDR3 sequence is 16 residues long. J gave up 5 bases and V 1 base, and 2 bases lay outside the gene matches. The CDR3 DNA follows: TGCGCCAGCAGCCAAGTCCTAGCGGGAGGGACCGGGGAGCTGTTTTTT. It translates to CASSQVLAGGTGELFF.

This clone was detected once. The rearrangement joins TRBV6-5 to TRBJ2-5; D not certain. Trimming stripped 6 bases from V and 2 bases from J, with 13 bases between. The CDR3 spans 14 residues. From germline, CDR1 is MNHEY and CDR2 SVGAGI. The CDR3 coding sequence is TGTGCCAGCAGGGTTTGGTCAGGACAAGAGACCCAGTACTTC. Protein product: CASRVWSGQETQYF.

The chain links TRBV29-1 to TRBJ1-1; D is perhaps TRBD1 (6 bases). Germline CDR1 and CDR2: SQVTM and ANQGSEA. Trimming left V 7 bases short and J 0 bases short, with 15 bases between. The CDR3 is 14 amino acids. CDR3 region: CSATRGGMNTEAFF. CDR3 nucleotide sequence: TGCAGCGCTACGAGGGGGGGCATGAACACTGAAGCTTTCTTT.

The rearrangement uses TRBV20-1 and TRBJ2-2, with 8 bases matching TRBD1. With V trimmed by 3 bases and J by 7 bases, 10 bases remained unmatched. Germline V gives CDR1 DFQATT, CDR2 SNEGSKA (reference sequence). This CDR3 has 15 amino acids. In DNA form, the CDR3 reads TGCAGTGCTAGTAGCGGCAGGGGGCAAGGCGGGGAGCTGTTTTTT. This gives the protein CSASSGRGQGGELFF.

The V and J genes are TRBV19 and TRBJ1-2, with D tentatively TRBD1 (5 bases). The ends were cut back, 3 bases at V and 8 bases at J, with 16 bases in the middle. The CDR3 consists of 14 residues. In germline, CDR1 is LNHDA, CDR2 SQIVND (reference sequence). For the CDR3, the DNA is TGTGCCAGTAGTATCAAGGGGTCTACTGGCGGCTACACCTTC. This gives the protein CASSIKGSTGGYTF.

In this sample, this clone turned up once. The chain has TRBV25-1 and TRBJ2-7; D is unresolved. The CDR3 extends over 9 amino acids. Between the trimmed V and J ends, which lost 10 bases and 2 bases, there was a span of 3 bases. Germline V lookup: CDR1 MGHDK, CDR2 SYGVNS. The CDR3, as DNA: TGTGCCACCACCTACGAGCAGTACTTC. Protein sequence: CATTYEQYF.

In DNA, the CDR3 is TGTGCCAGCAGTACCATGGACAGTAATGAAAAACTGTTTTTT. The encoded protein is CASSTMDSNEKLFF. This sequence joins TRBV27 and TRBJ1-4, with a possible D match to TRBD1 (6 bases). There are 14 residues in the CDR3. Germline CDR1 MNHEY, CDR2 SMNVEV (reference sequence). V was clipped by 5 bases and J by 4 bases, with 11 bases between them.

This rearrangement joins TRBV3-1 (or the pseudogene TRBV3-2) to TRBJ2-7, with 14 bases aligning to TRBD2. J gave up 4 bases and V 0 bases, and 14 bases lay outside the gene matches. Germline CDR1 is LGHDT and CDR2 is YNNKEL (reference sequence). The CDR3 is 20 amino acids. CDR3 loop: CASSQEGSFGTSGSTYEQYF. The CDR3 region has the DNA TGTGCCAGCAGCCAAGAAGGTTCTTTTGGGACTAGCGGGAGTACGTACGAGCAGTACTTC.

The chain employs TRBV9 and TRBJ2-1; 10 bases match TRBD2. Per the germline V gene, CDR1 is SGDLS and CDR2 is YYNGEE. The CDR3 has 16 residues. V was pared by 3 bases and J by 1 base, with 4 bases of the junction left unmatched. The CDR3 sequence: CASSAIAGGSYNEQFF. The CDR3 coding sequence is TGTGCCAGCAGCGCCATAGCGGGGGGTTCCTACAATGAGCAGTTCTTC.

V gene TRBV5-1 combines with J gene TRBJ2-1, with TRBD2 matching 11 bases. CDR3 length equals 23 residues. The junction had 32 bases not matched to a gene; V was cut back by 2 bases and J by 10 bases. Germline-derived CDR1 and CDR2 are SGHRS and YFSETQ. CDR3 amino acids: CASSFKTGRERASGRSFFNEQFF. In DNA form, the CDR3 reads TGCGCCAGCAGCTTCAAGACAGGGCGAGAGAGGGCTAGCGGGAGGTCTTTTTTTAACGAGCAGTTCTTC.